Sequencing of this T cell receptor beta chain was carried out in a study of OX40 agonist ivuxolimab in advanced cancers. Looking at the study overall: Ivuxolimab, which targeted the costimulatory receptor OX40 (CD134), was an agonistic, fully human IgG2 monoclonal antibody. Of the roughly 50 dose-escalation patients, hepatocellular carcinoma was present in roughly 19, melanoma in roughly 15, renal cell carcinoma in 9 and head and neck cancer in 9. Intravenous ivuxolimab was administered to patients every 2 weeks at six dose levels: 0.01, 0.1, 0.3, 1.5, 3 and 10 mg/kg. Partial responses were achieved by three dose-escalation patients, of whom one had hepatocellular carcinoma and two had cutaneous melanoma. In the dose-escalation cohort, around four fifths of patients were male, and the mean age was roughly 60 years, with a range of about 23 to 80. The point of sequencing TCRbeta in the periphery was to test whether ivuxolimab changed TCR sequence diversity and drove clonal T-cell expansion. Patients were allowed to have had prior anti-PD-1, anti-PD-L1 or anti-CTLA-4 therapy, and less than 45% of the dose-escalation patients had previously received checkpoint inhibitors. The paper covers the monotherapy dose-escalation part of the phase I ivuxolimab trial, which included N ≈ 52 patients.

Genomic DNA was isolated from the sorted cells so that the TCRbeta CDR3 region could be sequenced. TCRbeta CDR3 regions were sequenced using the immunoSEQ Assay. The source is immuneACCESS, and TCRdb retained only in-frame sequences with V and J called. Part of the clones is not carried over; for the studies checked, unresolved V genes explain less than half of this, and the remainder is unexplained. The sample yields more than 65,000 clones; 88% were counted once. Around 0.53% of the sample is held by the ten biggest clonotypes. The germline V gene specifies SGHVS as CDR1 and FQNEAQ as CDR2. Reading from cysteine to phenylalanine, the CDR3 counts 20 amino acids. Just the 60-base CDR3 DNA is kept, in frame starting at base 1. Compared with germline, V lacks 2 bases and J lacks 0 bases; bases without a gene match: 12. Patients with a history of autoimmune disease or receiving systemic immunosuppression were excluded from the trial. Peripheral blood for TCR sequencing was drawn from every dose cohort at baseline, at cycle 4 day 1 and at cycle 7 day 1. The samples were taken from a phase I, first-in-human, multicenter, open-label dose-escalation trial of ivuxolimab. Adults with locally advanced or metastatic head and neck squamous cell, hepatocellular, melanoma or renal cell carcinoma were enrolled in the trial. Before TCR sequencing, CD4+ T cells and CD8+ T cells from peripheral blood were sorted into separate populations.

Findings and caveats that apply to the study as a whole: At doses from 0.1 to 3.0 mg/kg, clonal expansion was seen in both CD4+ and CD8+ blood T cells between baseline and week 6. In partial responders in the 0.1-3.0 mg/kg groups, normalized peripheral clonal expansion was found to be among the lowest, especially among CD8+ T cells. Low levels of normalized T-cell clonal expansion were also seen in some patients who did not respond. Antigen specificity was not determined for the clonally expanded peripheral T cells. After ivuxolimab, CD8+ T cells had more expanded clones than CD4+ T cells on average.

About this clone: No antigen is known for it. No per-base quality is available; no much larger clone lies one base away.

The chain is assembled from TRBV7-8 and TRBJ2-6; TRBD1 aligns with 8 central bases. Sample: CD4+ or CD8+ T cells sorted from blood, taken in a trial of the OX40 agonist ivuxolimab. This sequence was found in an adult with an advanced solid tumor such as melanoma, head and neck, liver or kidney cancer. The DNA reads TGTGCCAGCAGCTTACGACCTGGGACAGGCGGACTCTCTGGGGCCAACGTCCTGACTTTC. This translates into CASSLRPGTGGLSGANVLTF.